A selection of T cell receptor beta chains follows, all from one sample in a study of T-cell reconstitution after alpha-beta-depleted transplantation in children. TCRdb re-analysed the PCR reads in MiXCR, keeping a single row per CDR3 protein. Among hundreds of thousands of distinct CDR3 sequences listed, approximately 30% were seen once. The sample here was PBMCs from the stem cell graft donor, taken from the stem cell graft. These receptors were obtained from a human donor who donated a stem cell graft to a child with aplastic anemia. Each CDR3 is given with its conserved first and last residue. The D gene is left open where the match is weak. Clone size, where shown, is once, few, many, or a class for clones that have expanded.

J gene | V gene | D gene | clone size | CDR3 DNA | CDR3 protein
TRBJ1-2 | TRBV9 | TRBD1 | few | TGTGCCAGCAGCATAACAGGGGGCGCTAACTATGGCTACACCTTC | CASSITGGANYGYTF
TRBJ1-5 | TRBV30 | . | few | TGTGCCTGGAGTGCAGGGGTCCATCAGCCCCAGCATTTT | CAWSAGVHQPQHF
TRBJ2-2 | TRBV7-9 | TRBD1 | few | TGTGCCAACCCCAGAGAGACAGGGCGGAACACCGGGGAGCTGTTTTTT | CANPRETGRNTGELFF
TRBJ2-1 | TRBV7-3 | TRBD2 | many | TGTGCCAGCAGCTTAGGGACTAGCGGAAGCTCCTACAATGAGCAGTTCTTC | CASSLGTSGSSYNEQFF
TRBJ2-1 | TRBV11-2 | TRBD2 | once | TGTGCCAGCAGCCACACCGGACTAGTTATCGCGTCCTACAATGAGCAGTTCTTC | CASSHTGLVIASYNEQFF
TRBJ2-1 | TRBV30 | TRBD2 | . | TGTGCCTGGAGATCCGGGACTAGCGGCTACAATGAGCAGTTCTTC | CAWRSGTSGYNEQFF
TRBJ2-1 | TRBV5-6 | TRBD2 | . | TGTGCCAGCAGCTTGGATTATTCGGGGGGACTAGCGGGAGTTCTTTCATTTAATGAGCAGTTCTTC | CASSLDYSGGLAGVLSFNEQFF
TRBJ2-1 | TRBV20-1 | . | once | TGCAGTGCTTCCCCGACCATTAATGAGCAGTTCTTC | CSASPTINEQFF
TRBJ2-4 | TRBV18 | TRBD2 | . | TGTGCCAGCTCGACTAGCGGTGTAGCCAAAAACATTCAGTACTTC | CASSTSGVAKNIQYF
TRBJ1-1 | TRBV5-1 | TRBD1 | . | TGCGCCAGCAGCTTGGAATGGGACAGGGGGCAGAACACTGAAGCTTTCTTT | CASSLEWDRGQNTEAFF
TRBJ2-5 | TRBV9 | TRBD2 | few | TGTGCCAGCAGCGCTTTTAGCGGGATAGAGACCCAGTACTTC | CASSAFSGIETQYF
TRBJ2-5 | TRBV9 | TRBD2 | . | TGTGCCAGCAGCGCGGGGGGGAGCGGGAGAGCTCACGAGACCCAGTACTTC | CASSAGGSGRAHETQYF
TRBJ1-1 | TRBV30 | . | few | TGTGCCTGGAGTGTAGGACTTCTTGGCGGCACTGAAGCTTTCTTT | CAWSVGLLGGTEAFF
TRBJ1-5 | TRBV23-1 | TRBD1 | . | TGCGCCAGCAGCCCAATCACAGGGGAAGGCAATCAGCCCCAGCATTTT | CASSPITGEGNQPQHF
TRBJ2-7 | TRBV7-2 | TRBD2 | . | TGTGCCAGCACCCAAGGTCTAGCGGGGTACTACGAGCAGTACTTC | CASTQGLAGYYEQYF
TRBJ2-1 | TRBV5-4 | . | few | TGTGCCAGCAGCCGACAGCAAGGACAGACCTACAATGAGCAGTTCTTC | CASSRQQGQTYNEQFF
TRBJ1-1 | TRBV27 | . | . | TGTGCCAGCAGTTTATACGCCGCCGGTTCAGGGGTGAACACTGAAGCTTTCTTT | CASSLYAAGSGVNTEAFF
TRBJ1-5 | TRBV18 | TRBD1 | . | TGTGCCAGCTCCTCCGGGACAGGGAACAATCAGCCCCAGCATTTT | CASSSGTGNNQPQHF
TRBJ2-7 | TRBV18 | TRBD1 | . | TGTGCCAGCTCACTGCAGGGACAGGTCCCATCCTACGAGCAGTACTTC | CASSLQGQVPSYEQYF
TRBJ1-1 | TRBV6-5 | . | once | TGTGCCAGCAGTTACTCTAGAGGTATGAACACTGAAGCTTTCTTT | CASSYSRGMNTEAFF
TRBJ2-5 | TRBV25-1 | . | . | TGTGCCAGCGCCGAGGACGAAATCCAAGAGACCCAGTACTTC | CASAEDEIQETQYF
TRBJ1-1 | TRBV28 | . | . | TGTGCCAGCAGCAGGGTGGTGACTGAAGCTTTCTTT | CASSRVVTEAFF
TRBJ1-5 | TRBV19 | TRBD1 | . | TGTGCCAGTAGTATGGACAGGGGCTCGAGCAATCAGCCCCAGCATTTT | CASSMDRGSSNQPQHF
TRBJ2-1 | TRBV4-3 | . | . | TGCGCCAGCAGCCAAGGACGGTACTCCTACAATGAGCAGTTCTTC | CASSQGRYSYNEQFF
TRBJ2-5 | TRBV18 | TRBD1 | once | TGTGCCAGCTCACCCACAGGGGGGACGTACCAAGAGACCCAGTACTTC | CASSPTGGTYQETQYF
TRBJ2-3 | TRBV12-3/TRBV12-4 | TRBD1 | . | TGTGCCAGCAGTTTCCCTTCCGGGACAGGGGGCCCAGATACGCAGTATTTT | CASSFPSGTGGPDTQYF
TRBJ2-3 | TRBV29-1 | . | . | TGCAGCGTTGCGGGGACCATCACAGATACGCAGTATTTT | CSVAGTITDTQYF